This T cell receptor beta chain was identified in a study of metastatic and nonmetastatic thyroid tumors. At the level of the study: Patients with malignant and benign thyroid disease provided blood and tumor or nodule tissue, whose repertoires were compared. Notes on the study in general: Significantly higher TCR beta diversity was reportedly seen in malignant thyroid tumors than benign nodules, in blood and tumor.

The CDR3 contains 15 residues. V was pared by 2 bases and J by 2 bases, with 11 bases between. CDR1 is MDHEN, CDR2 SYDVKM, per germline. TCRdb re-clonotyped the PCR reads through MiXCR. The sample carries about 69,000 clones, 14% recorded once. Thyroid surgery was performed in patients who had received no treatment beforehand. This clone was seen many times. Its specificity is unknown. Source material: blood. This rearrangement joins TRBV28 to TRBJ2-3; perhaps TRBD2 as D (6 bases). The clonotype comes from a male donor with papillary thyroid cancer or a benign thyroid nodule (not recorded which). Some clones in this sample may be carry-over from other donors' samples. The CDR3 DNA follows: TGTGCCAGCAGTTTACTTAGCGGCGCCACAGATACGCAGTATTTT. Its protein product is CASSLLSGATDTQYF.